This T cell receptor beta chain was captured by sequencing in a study of blood T cell repertoires in COVID-19. Study in general: Nucleic acid was either cDNA or gDNA, and it came from T cells, B-cell-depleted T cells, or PBMCs.

Original processing methods: Nucleated cell number was recorded as an estimate derived from reference gene primer amplification. This table comes from immunoSEQ multiplex PCR, and its TCRdb copy is limited to in-frame clones, with some not included. For V, J and clone size, that table is used; D and trimming come from the DNA. The data show over 65,000 clones, around four fifths seen once. As regards this clone: One end of the junction does not line up with germline, which may come from a read error.

The receptor was derived from a man in his sixties with COVID-19, enrolled during active disease. The sequencing sample was made of peripheral blood.

The CDR3 region has the DNA TGTGCCAGCAGTGACTCGGGACAGGGCTACGAGCAGTACTTC. Protein: CASSDSGQGYEQYF. The chain joins TRBV6-5 to TRBJ2-7; the match to TRBD1 covers 9 bases. The CDR3 extends over 14 amino acids. CDR1 and CDR2 from the germline V gene are MNHEY and SVGAGI.